The present T cell receptor (beta chain) was sequenced within a study of T cell repertoires in cytomegalovirus infection (dated by TCRdb to the late 2010s). About the investigation overall: Donor HLA type was relevant to the analysis, because carriage of CMV infection together with the matching HLA type was indicated by public TCR beta signatures.

On the study overall, not on this receptor specifically: The ex vivo response was dominated by HLA-C-restricted CMV-specific TCR beta clonotypes, which also provided the single most frequent clonotype in two of eight donors. Cumulative frequency of public TCR beta family members discriminated carriers of CMV infection plus the relevant HLA type in this cohort and an independent approximately 360-donor cohort.

This clonotype has just a few counts. This clone's antigen is unknown. No quality values exist for individual bases; no much larger clone is one base distant. The reads were generated on an Illumina HiSeq 1500. The public reads were quality trimmed at Q25 with fastp and then assembled into clones with MiXCR by TCRdb, keeping productive beta chains. Rows with a matching CDR3 protein are joined into one entry that keeps the most common DNA and genes. In all, the sample holds about 140,000 distinct CDR3 sequences, and under 8.5% of those were seen once. The ten most abundant clones make up approximately 19% of the sample. The sequence came from a human donor in good health (CMV status not recorded). Some clones in this sample may be carry-over from other donors' samples. Sequencing used PBMCs.

Here is the DNA: TGTGCCAGTAGTCCGGGGGGCCAGCAAGAGACCCAGTACTTC. This translates into CASSPGGQQETQYF. The rearranged chain carries TRBV19 and TRBJ2-5, with TRBD2 perhaps the D gene, on 7 matching bases. Per the germline V gene (reference sequence), LNHDA is the CDR1 and SQIVND is the CDR2. From the cysteine through the phenylalanine, the CDR3 covers 14 amino acids. Of the read, only the CDR3 DNA is kept; its 42 bases are in frame from base 1. The trim is 5 bases for V and 2 bases for J, with a gap of 12 bases between the germline ends.